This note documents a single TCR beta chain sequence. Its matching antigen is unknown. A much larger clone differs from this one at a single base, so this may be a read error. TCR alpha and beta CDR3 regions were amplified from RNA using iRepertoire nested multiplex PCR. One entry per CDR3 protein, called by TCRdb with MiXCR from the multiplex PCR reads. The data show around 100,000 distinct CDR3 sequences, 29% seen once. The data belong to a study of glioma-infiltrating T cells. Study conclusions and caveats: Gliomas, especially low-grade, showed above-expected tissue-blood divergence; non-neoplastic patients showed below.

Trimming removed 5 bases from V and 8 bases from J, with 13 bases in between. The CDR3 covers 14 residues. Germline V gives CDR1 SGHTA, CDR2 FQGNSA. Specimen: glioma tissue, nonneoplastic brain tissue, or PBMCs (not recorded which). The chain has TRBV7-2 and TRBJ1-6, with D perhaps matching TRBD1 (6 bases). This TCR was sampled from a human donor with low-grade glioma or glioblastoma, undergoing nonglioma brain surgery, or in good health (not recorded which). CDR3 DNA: TGTGCCAGCAGCCCGGACAGCCTCGATTCACCCCTCCACTTT. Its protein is CASSPDSLDSPLHF.